This T cell receptor (beta chain) derives from a study of T cells in Graves' hyperthyroidism and ophthalmopathy. Inclusion characteristics of ophthalmopathy patients comprised a Clinical Activity Score of at least 3, a NOSPECS grade of at least 4, and duration under 3 months. The PBMCs were sourced from fresh peripheral blood (about 9.7 ml). This clonotype came up many times. Template material for amplifying TCR beta CDR3 regions consisted of RNA transcripts. The HTBI set primed first-round TCR CDR3 RT-PCR. TCRdb re-derived calls from the multiplex PCR reads in MiXCR, one entry per CDR3 protein. The sample contains about 400,000 distinct CDR3 sequences, 12% to 15% of which appear only once. CDR1 is GTSNPN and CDR2 is SVGIG in the germline V gene (reference sequence). V gave up 3 bases and J gave up 6 bases, with 20 bases separating them. The CDR3 is 15 residues long.

Input material: blood. The genes are TRBV30 and TRBJ1-1, with D possibly matching TRBD1 (6 bases). The TCR originated in a woman in her fifties or sixties with Graves' ophthalmopathy. CDR3 in amino acids: CAWSELQGREPEAFF. CDR3 DNA: TGTGCCTGGAGCGAACTGCAGGGGCGGGAGCCTGAAGCTTTCTTT.